The TCR beta chain described here comes from a study of CD8 T cells in Susac syndrome (dated by TCRdb to the late 2010s). For context, the study as a whole: Repertoire sequencing was used to test whether CD8+ T cell activation and differentiation in Susac syndrome was antigen driven. The study compared CD8+ T cell repertoire clonality among 12 healthy donors, 14 Susac syndrome patients and about 16 multiple sclerosis patients.

Broad study findings and their caveats: The TCR sequencing and HLA analysis was acknowledged to have included a relatively small number of individuals.

Peripheral blood CD8+ and CD4+ T cells from healthy donors, Susac syndrome patients and multiple sclerosis patients were profiled using high-throughput TCR beta sequencing. Multiple sclerosis controls were treatment-naive patients with stable or active relapsing-remitting disease fulfilling revised McDonald criteria. Bulk CD8+ and CD4+ T cells were purified magnetically by negative isolation, whereas CD8+ TEMRA cells were enriched by FACS. Blood was drawn into EDTA tubes, processed within 24 hours, and PBMCs were isolated by density gradient centrifugation. PBMCs intended for TCR sequencing were frozen in liquid nitrogen and were later thawed in a 37 degrees C water bath. The sorted or isolated CD4+, CD8+ and CD8+ TEMRA cells had a purity of 90% or higher. Per the germline V gene, SGDLS is the CDR1 and YYNGEE is the CDR2. Germline trimming amounts to 4 bases on V and 4 bases on J, with 10 as the count of junction bases outside the gene matches. The CDR3 starts with the cysteine, ends with the phenylalanine, and has 16 residues. Only the CDR3 DNA is retained, 48 bases long and in frame from the first base.

This clonotype was recorded only once. The antigen it binds to is not known. No much larger clonotype is one base removed from it; base qualities were not supplied. Just one read gives weak support. RNA was extracted using the RNeasy kit, and about 0.45 to 1 microgram was reverse transcribed with random hexamers. The immunoSEQ multiplex PCR assay, which covers 54 Vbeta and 13 Jbeta segments, was used to amplify TCR beta CDR3 regions. PCR amplification bias was corrected by using a synthetic template baseline for primer optimization and computational correction. Per the original workflow: Only productive sequences were kept, with reads annotated to V, D and J genes according to IMGT and analyzed in immunoSEQ Analyzer. To calculate clonality, Shannon entropy was normalized by log2 of the number of productive unique sequences and then subtracted from one. Public and private clones were assessed among the 100 most prevalent clones of each patient and control. Clones were defined as Susac-specific if absent from the healthy and MS cohorts, from around 1,000 published viral clones and from other ImmuneACCESS disease sequences. Starting from the raw public reads, TCRdb applied fastp trimming at Q25, assembled clones with MiXCR and retained in-frame beta chains. Rows merge per CDR3 protein into single entries with the most common DNA and genes. The V and J calls and clone size come from TCRdb's table, not from the authors' own analysis. For this sample the table gives fewer than 350,000 distinct CDR3 sequences, of which approximately 91% were detected only once. The ten largest clonotypes hold 0.18% of the sample.

This receptor was taken from a human donor with multiple sclerosis. The receptor chain draws on TRBV9 and TRBJ2-2, with 7 bases matching TRBD1. The sequencing input was CD8+ T cells from PBMCs. The DNA sequence is given as TGTGCCAGCAGCCCTTCGGGACAGACCCTCACCGGGGAGCTGTTTTTT. Its protein product is CASSPSGQTLTGELFF. Where the CDR3 stops, the reference TRBV9 and TRBJ2-2 genes take over; the full variable domain is DSGVTQTPKHLITATGQRVTLRCSPRSGDLSVYWYQQSLDQGLQFLIQYYNGEERAKGNILERFSAQQFPDLHSELNLSSLELGDSALYFCASSPSGQTLTGELFFGEGSRLTVL.